A selection of T cell receptor beta chains follows, all from one sample in a study of cytomegalovirus exposure and HLA in healthy donors. Profiling relied on immunoSEQ multiplex PCR, and the TCRdb table lists in-frame clones only, not all of them. Among 95,000 to 150,000 clones listed, 77% were seen once. The sequenced sample consisted of PBMCs. Source of these receptors: a human donor in good health. CDR3s include the opening cysteine and the closing phenylalanine or tryptophan. The order of the fields is D gene, J gene, clone size, V gene, CDR3 DNA, CDR3 protein. A D gene is named only where the DNA matches it firmly. The size entry is marked missing in some rows and otherwise reads once, few, many or a size class.

d_call: TRBD1; j_call: TRBJ1-5; clone_size: -; v_call: TRBV28; cdr3_nt: TGTGCCAGCACCCCGAGGACAGGGAGCAATCAGCCCCAGCATTTT; cdr3_aa: CASTPRTGSNQPQHF
d_call: TRBD2; j_call: TRBJ2-7; clone_size: -; v_call: TRBV9; cdr3_nt: TGTGCCAGCAGCGTGGCTAGCGGGAGGGCCAACGAGCAGTACTTC; cdr3_aa: CASSVASGRANEQYF
d_call: -; j_call: TRBJ2-3; clone_size: few; v_call: TRBV6-6; cdr3_nt: TGTGCCAGCAGTGACTCTAACACAGATACGCAGTATTTT; cdr3_aa: CASSDSNTDTQYF
d_call: TRBD1; j_call: TRBJ1-2; clone_size: few; v_call: TRBV7-3; cdr3_nt: TGTGCCAGCAGCTTAGGGACAGGGGACACTGGAGGCTACACCTTC; cdr3_aa: CASSLGTGDTGGYTF
d_call: -; j_call: TRBJ2-3; clone_size: -; v_call: TRBV7-7; cdr3_nt: TGTGCCAGCAGCTTAGGGGAGGACACAGATACGCAGTATTTT; cdr3_aa: CASSLGEDTDTQYF
d_call: TRBD2; j_call: TRBJ2-5; clone_size: -; v_call: TRBV5-1; cdr3_nt: TGCGCCAGCCGTATAGGGACTAGCGGGTGGGAGACCCAGTACTTC; cdr3_aa: CASRIGTSGWETQYF
d_call: TRBD2; j_call: TRBJ2-5; clone_size: once; v_call: TRBV5-6; cdr3_nt: TGTGCCAGCAGCTCCCTAGGGTTGGGCGGGGGAGAGACCCAGTACTTC; cdr3_aa: CASSSLGLGGGETQYF
d_call: TRBD1; j_call: TRBJ2-7; clone_size: -; v_call: TRBV11-3; cdr3_nt: TGTGCCAGCAGCAAAGACAGGGACGAGCAGTACTTC; cdr3_aa: CASSKDRDEQYF
d_call: TRBD1; j_call: TRBJ1-2; clone_size: -; v_call: TRBV27; cdr3_nt: TGTGCCAGCAGACCCAACAGGGGTGGTAACTATGGCTACACCTTC; cdr3_aa: CASRPNRGGNYGYTF
d_call: TRBD2; j_call: TRBJ2-1; clone_size: -; v_call: TRBV4-2; cdr3_nt: TGTGCCAGCAGCCAACTAGCGGGACCCCACAATGAGCAGTTCTTC; cdr3_aa: CASSQLAGPHNEQFF
d_call: -; j_call: TRBJ1-4; clone_size: -; v_call: TRBV29-1; cdr3_nt: TGCAGCGTGGAGGGGGGGAGTAATGAAAAACTGTTTTTT; cdr3_aa: CSVEGGSNEKLFF
d_call: -; j_call: TRBJ1-4; clone_size: few; v_call: TRBV28; cdr3_nt: TGTGCCAGCAGGGGTCAGGCCTATAATGAAAAACTGTTTTTT; cdr3_aa: CASRGQAYNEKLFF
d_call: -; j_call: TRBJ1-2; clone_size: -; v_call: TRBV6-5; cdr3_nt: TGTGCCAGCAGTTACAAACAAGACAGGCTTTATGGCTACACCTTC; cdr3_aa: CASSYKQDRLYGYTF
d_call: -; j_call: TRBJ2-1; clone_size: once; v_call: TRBV19; cdr3_nt: TGTGCCAGTAGGCCTCAGGGGAACGGTCACAATGAGCAGTTCTTC; cdr3_aa: CASRPQGNGHNEQFF
d_call: TRBD2; j_call: TRBJ2-7; clone_size: few; v_call: TRBV11-2; cdr3_nt: TGTGCCAGCAGCCGCGGGCGGGGGAACGAGCAGTACTTC; cdr3_aa: CASSRGRGNEQYF
d_call: -; j_call: TRBJ1-5; clone_size: few; v_call: TRBV28; cdr3_nt: TGTGCCAGCAGCGTAGAAGAACCCCAGCATTTT; cdr3_aa: CASSVEEPQHF
d_call: TRBD2; j_call: TRBJ2-1; clone_size: -; v_call: TRBV14; cdr3_nt: TGTGCCAGCAGCTCCCTGGCTAGCGGGAATTTACGTGGTGAGCAGTTCTTC; cdr3_aa: CASSSLASGNLRGEQFF
d_call: -; j_call: TRBJ1-2; clone_size: -; v_call: TRBV19; cdr3_nt: TGTGCCAGTAGTTGGGTCACGGACACGGCCAACGGCCATGGCTACACCTTC; cdr3_aa: CASSWVTDTANGHGYTF
d_call: -; j_call: TRBJ2-5; clone_size: -; v_call: TRBV10-3; cdr3_nt: TGTGCCATCAGCGACTCGGGGCAAGAGACCCAGTACTTC; cdr3_aa: CAISDSGQETQYF
d_call: -; j_call: TRBJ2-2; clone_size: -; v_call: TRBV7-2; cdr3_nt: TGTGCCAGCAGCTTAGCGTCGAGCCCCGCCGGGGAGCTGTTTTTT; cdr3_aa: CASSLASSPAGELFF
d_call: TRBD1; j_call: TRBJ1-2; clone_size: -; v_call: TRBV19; cdr3_nt: TGTGCCAGTAGTACTACTAGGGACAGGAAGAACTACACCTTC; cdr3_aa: CASSTTRDRKNYTF
d_call: TRBD2; j_call: TRBJ2-7; clone_size: -; v_call: TRBV29-1; cdr3_nt: TGCAGCGTCCAAGGACTAGCGGGCGCCCCGTTTTCCTACGAGCAGTACTTC; cdr3_aa: CSVQGLAGAPFSYEQYF
d_call: TRBD1; j_call: TRBJ2-5; clone_size: -; v_call: TRBV27; cdr3_nt: TGTGCCAGCAGTGCGGGACAGGCCGGGGGAGAGACCCAGTACTTC; cdr3_aa: CASSAGQAGGETQYF
d_call: -; j_call: TRBJ2-2; clone_size: -; v_call: TRBV19; cdr3_nt: TGTGCCAGTAGTTCCCGACAGTACTACACCGGGGAGCTGTTTTTT; cdr3_aa: CASSSRQYYTGELFF
d_call: TRBD2; j_call: TRBJ2-1; clone_size: -; v_call: TRBV4-1; cdr3_nt: TGCGCCAGCAGCCAAGACCAGACTAGCAGTTACGATGAGCAGTTCTTC; cdr3_aa: CASSQDQTSSYDEQFF
d_call: TRBD2; j_call: TRBJ2-7; clone_size: -; v_call: TRBV6-5; cdr3_nt: TGTGCCAGCGGGACTAGCGGAACCTACGAGCAGTACTTC; cdr3_aa: CASGTSGTYEQYF
d_call: TRBD2; j_call: TRBJ2-1; clone_size: -; v_call: TRBV11-2; cdr3_nt: TGTGCCAGCAGCTTAGAGGGCACTAGCGTCAGCTCCTACAATGAGCAGTTCTTC; cdr3_aa: CASSLEGTSVSSYNEQFF
d_call: TRBD1; j_call: TRBJ2-2; clone_size: -; v_call: TRBV11-3; cdr3_nt: TGTGCCAGCAGCTTAGATGGGACAGGCCCGAACACCGGGGAGCTGTTTTTT; cdr3_aa: CASSLDGTGPNTGELFF
d_call: -; j_call: TRBJ2-1; clone_size: -; v_call: TRBV5-6; cdr3_nt: TGTGCCAGCAGCCTAGGCAGCTCCTACAATGAGCAGTTCTTC; cdr3_aa: CASSLGSSYNEQFF
d_call: TRBD2; j_call: TRBJ2-1; clone_size: few; v_call: TRBV11-2; cdr3_nt: TGTGCCAGCAGATTACCGGGACTAGCGGACAATGAGCAGTTCTTC; cdr3_aa: CASRLPGLADNEQFF
d_call: TRBD1; j_call: TRBJ1-2; clone_size: -; v_call: TRBV10-3; cdr3_nt: TGTGCCATCAAGAGTGACTGGGACAGCCGGGGCTACACCTTC; cdr3_aa: CAIKSDWDSRGYTF
d_call: -; j_call: TRBJ2-7; clone_size: -; v_call: TRBV19; cdr3_nt: TGTGCCAGTAGTCTTTCGTTCTCGTCCTACGAGCAGTACTTC; cdr3_aa: CASSLSFSSYEQYF
d_call: -; j_call: TRBJ1-4; clone_size: -; v_call: TRBV4-1; cdr3_nt: TGCGCCAGCAGCCAAGATGGGCGGGATGAAAAACTGTTTTTT; cdr3_aa: CASSQDGRDEKLFF
d_call: -; j_call: TRBJ1-2; clone_size: -; v_call: TRBV28; cdr3_nt: TGTGCCGTCCGCGCACCCCCGTCAGGCTACACCTTC; cdr3_aa: CAVRAPPSGYTF
d_call: TRBD1; j_call: TRBJ1-5; clone_size: -; v_call: TRBV30; cdr3_nt: TGTGCCTGGAGTGTACAGGGGGGGCATCAGCCCCAGCATTTT; cdr3_aa: CAWSVQGGHQPQHF
d_call: -; j_call: TRBJ2-7; clone_size: -; v_call: TRBV18; cdr3_nt: TGTGCCAGCTCACCGTCCTCCTGGGCCGAGCAGTACTTC; cdr3_aa: CASSPSSWAEQYF
d_call: -; j_call: TRBJ2-1; clone_size: -; v_call: TRBV5-1; cdr3_nt: TGCGCCAGCAGCTTGTGGGTCGGGGAGGTCTACAATGAGCAGTTCTTC; cdr3_aa: CASSLWVGEVYNEQFF
d_call: TRBD1; j_call: TRBJ2-7; clone_size: -; v_call: TRBV4-2; cdr3_nt: TGTGCCAGCAGCCAAGAAGTCAGGGGGCGCGGCGAGCAGTACTTC; cdr3_aa: CASSQEVRGRGEQYF
d_call: -; j_call: TRBJ1-5; clone_size: -; v_call: TRBV18; cdr3_nt: TGTGCCAGCTCACCCCTTGACAACGCCGGCCAGCCCCAGCATTTT; cdr3_aa: CASSPLDNAGQPQHF
d_call: -; j_call: TRBJ1-5; clone_size: -; v_call: TRBV7-9; cdr3_nt: TGTGCCAGCAGCTTAGGGGAGCAGCCCCAGCATTTT; cdr3_aa: CASSLGEQPQHF